This record concerns one TCR beta chain sequence. As yet, its antigen is unknown. Amplification used 52 TRBV primers and 13 TRBJ primers. Profiling relied on immunoSEQ multiplex PCR, and the TCRdb table lists in-frame clones only, not all of them. The table shows under 45,000 clones, with approximately 90% occurring only once. This specimen comes from a study of regulatory T cells. The study's findings and limits: Regulatory T cells showed the strongest V-J pair restriction and V/J gene skewing among patient repertoires. In CD3G-deficient patients, conventional CD4+ T cells were enriched for hydrophobic CDR3 residues at positions 6 and 7.

This CDR3 has 15 residues. The V and J ends lost 6 bases and 8 bases respectively, with 22 bases between them. Germline lookup yields CDR1 MDHEN and CDR2 SYDVKM. All CD3G-deficient patients showed autoimmunity, more severe in two. Patients, 2 to 39 years old, had expanded memory T-cell proportions. Sorting split CD4+ cells into CD25-high CD127-low Tregs and CD25-low CD127-high conventional T cells. Sequenced input: conventional CD4+ T cells sorted from blood. V and J are TRBV28 and TRBJ1-2, with a tentative D call TRBD1 (5 bases). This clonotype was obtained from a person aged 18-29 years with CD3G deficiency. The CDR3 sequence is CASRRPGTGEIGYTF. The CDR3 nucleotides read TGTGCCAGCAGGCGCCCCGGGACGGGAGAAATAGGCTACACCTTC.